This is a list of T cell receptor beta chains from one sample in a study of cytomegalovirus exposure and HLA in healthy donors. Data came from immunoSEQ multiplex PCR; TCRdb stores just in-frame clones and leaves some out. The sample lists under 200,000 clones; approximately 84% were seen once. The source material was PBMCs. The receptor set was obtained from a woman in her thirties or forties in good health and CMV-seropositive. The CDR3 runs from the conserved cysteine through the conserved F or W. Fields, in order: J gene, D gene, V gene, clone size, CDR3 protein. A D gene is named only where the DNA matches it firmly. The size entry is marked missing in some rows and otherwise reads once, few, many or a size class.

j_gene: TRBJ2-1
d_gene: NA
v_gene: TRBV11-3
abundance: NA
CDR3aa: CASSKGTGYNEQFF

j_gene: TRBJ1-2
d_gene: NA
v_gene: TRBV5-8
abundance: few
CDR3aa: CASSSRSRRARVDGYTF

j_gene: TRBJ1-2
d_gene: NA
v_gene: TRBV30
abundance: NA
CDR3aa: CAFSPTGTPNYGYTF

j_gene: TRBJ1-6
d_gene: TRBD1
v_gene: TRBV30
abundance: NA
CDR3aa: CAWSVKGAFSPLHF

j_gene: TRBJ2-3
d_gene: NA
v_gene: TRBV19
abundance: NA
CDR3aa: CASMRRAQDTDTQYF

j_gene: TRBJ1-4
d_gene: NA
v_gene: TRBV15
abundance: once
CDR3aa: CATSINRRLNEKLFF

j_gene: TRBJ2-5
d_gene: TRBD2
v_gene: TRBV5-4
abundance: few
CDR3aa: CASSLRGLAETQYF

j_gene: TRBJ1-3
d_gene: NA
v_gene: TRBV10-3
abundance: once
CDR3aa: CAIRGDSGSGNTIYF

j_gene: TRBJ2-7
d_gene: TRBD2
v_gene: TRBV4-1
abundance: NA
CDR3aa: CASSQTYSGGLWEQYF

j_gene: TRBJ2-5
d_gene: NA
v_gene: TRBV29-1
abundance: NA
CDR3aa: CSVLGGSQETQYF

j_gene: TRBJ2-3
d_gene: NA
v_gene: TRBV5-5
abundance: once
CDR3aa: CASRQTDTQYF

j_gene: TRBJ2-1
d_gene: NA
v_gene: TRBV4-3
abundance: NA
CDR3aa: CASSQLSSTGSYNEQFF

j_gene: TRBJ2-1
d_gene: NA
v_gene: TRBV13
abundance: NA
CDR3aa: CASSFNYNEQFF

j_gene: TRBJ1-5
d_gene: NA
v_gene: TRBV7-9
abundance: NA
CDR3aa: CSSSSQNPYEPQHF

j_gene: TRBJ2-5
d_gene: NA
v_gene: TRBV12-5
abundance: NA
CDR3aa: CASGAGLSGETQYF

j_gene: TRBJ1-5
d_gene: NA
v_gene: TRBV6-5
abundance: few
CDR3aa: CASSESGNQPQHF

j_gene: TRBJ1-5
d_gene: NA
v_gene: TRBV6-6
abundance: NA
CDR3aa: CASSSSDRVVNQPQHF

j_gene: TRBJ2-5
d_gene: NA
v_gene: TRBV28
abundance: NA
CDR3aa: CASSLETQETQYF

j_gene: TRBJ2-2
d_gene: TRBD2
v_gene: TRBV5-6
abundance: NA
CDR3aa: CASSPSGRAGELFF

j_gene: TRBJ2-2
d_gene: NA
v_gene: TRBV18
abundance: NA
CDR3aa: CASSPLTGELFF

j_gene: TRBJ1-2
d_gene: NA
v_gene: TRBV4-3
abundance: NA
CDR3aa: CASSQGVIDRFYGYTF

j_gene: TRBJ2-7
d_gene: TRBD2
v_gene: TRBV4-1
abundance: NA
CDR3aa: CASSQTGGNSYEQYF

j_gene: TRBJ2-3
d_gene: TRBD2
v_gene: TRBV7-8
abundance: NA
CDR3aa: CASSTGGGATDTQYF

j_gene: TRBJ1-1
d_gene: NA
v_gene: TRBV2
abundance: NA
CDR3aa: CASSEIRGNTEAFF

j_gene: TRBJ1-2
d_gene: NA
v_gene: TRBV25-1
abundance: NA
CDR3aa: CASSDPRGGPNYGYTF

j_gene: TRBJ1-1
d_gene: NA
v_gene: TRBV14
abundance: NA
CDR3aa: CASSPAGGQGSVAFF

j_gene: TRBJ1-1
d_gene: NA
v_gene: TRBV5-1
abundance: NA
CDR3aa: CASSPGTINTEAFF

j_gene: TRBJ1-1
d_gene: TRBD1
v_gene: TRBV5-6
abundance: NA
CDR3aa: CASSLTGVEAFF